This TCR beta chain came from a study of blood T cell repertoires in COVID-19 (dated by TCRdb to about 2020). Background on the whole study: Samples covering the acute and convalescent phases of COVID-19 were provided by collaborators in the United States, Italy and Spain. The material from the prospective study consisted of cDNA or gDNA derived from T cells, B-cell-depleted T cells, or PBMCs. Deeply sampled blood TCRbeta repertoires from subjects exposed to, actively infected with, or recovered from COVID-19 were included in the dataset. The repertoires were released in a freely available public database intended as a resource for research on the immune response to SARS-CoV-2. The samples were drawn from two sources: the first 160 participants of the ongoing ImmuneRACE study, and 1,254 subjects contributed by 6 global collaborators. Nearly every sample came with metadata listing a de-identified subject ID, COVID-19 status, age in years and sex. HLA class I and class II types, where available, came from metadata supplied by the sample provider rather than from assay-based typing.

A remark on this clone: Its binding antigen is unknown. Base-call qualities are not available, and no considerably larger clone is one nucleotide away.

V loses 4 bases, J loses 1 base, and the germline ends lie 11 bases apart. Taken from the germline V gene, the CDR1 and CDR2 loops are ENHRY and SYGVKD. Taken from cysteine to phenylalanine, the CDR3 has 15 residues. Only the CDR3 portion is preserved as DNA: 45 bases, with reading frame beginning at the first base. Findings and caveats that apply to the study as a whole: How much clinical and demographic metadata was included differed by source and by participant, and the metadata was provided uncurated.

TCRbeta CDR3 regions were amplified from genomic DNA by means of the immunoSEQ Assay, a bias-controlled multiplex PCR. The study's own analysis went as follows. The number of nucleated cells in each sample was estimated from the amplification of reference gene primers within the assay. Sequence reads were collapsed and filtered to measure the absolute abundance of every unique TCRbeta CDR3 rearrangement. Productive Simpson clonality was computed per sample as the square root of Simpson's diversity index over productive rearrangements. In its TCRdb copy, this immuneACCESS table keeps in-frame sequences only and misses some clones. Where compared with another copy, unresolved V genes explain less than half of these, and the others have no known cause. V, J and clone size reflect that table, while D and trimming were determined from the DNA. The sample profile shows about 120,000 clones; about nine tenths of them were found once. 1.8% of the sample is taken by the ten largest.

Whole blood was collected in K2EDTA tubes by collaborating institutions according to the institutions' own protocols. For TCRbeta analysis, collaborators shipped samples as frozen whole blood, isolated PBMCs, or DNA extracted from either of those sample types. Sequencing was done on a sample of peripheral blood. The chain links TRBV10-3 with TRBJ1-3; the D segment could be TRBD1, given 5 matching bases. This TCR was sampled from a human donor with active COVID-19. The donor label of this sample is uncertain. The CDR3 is CAISVGGMSGNTIYF. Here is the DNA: TGTGCCATCAGTGTCGGGGGAATGTCTGGAAACACCATATATTTT.